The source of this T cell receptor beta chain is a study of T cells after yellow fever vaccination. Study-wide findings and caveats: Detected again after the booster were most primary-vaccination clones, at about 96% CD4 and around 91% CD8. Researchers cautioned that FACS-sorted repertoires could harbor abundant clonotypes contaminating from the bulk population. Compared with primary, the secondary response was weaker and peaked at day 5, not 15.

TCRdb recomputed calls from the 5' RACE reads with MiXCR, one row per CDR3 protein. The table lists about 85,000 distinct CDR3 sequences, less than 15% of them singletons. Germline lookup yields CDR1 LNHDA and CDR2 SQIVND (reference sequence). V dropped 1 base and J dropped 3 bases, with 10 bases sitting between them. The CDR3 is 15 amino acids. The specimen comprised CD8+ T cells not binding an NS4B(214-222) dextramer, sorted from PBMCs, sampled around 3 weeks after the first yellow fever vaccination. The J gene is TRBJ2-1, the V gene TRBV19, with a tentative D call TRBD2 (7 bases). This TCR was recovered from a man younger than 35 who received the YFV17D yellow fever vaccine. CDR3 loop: CASSIAGGLYNEQFF. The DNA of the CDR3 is TGTGCCAGTAGTATAGCCGGGGGGCTCTACAATGAGCAGTTCTTC.